The present T cell receptor beta chain was sequenced within a study of identical twins (dated by TCRdb to about 2016). About the investigation overall: The study deep-sequenced TCR alpha and beta repertoires from monozygotic twins, unrelated adults of various ages and cord blood to test whether fetal clonotypes persist. To rule out contamination, the twin experiments were replicated at different times with different library preparation protocols. Paper-wide results and their limitations: Fewer insertions were carried by abundant cord blood beta clonotypes, a similar but weaker trend appeared in young adult naive repertoires, and no such trend appeared in memory repertoires. Excess twin sharing in beta out-of-frame sequences was weaker because fewer shared sequences lowered the signal-to-noise ratio. Invariant T cells such as MAIT and iNKT could partly confound zero-insertion analyses, though diverse VJ usage argued against this for most clonotypes. Conclusions relied on cross-sectional statistical analysis, since the same donors could not be followed over many years. Out-of-frame TCR alpha sequences shared between twins showed an excess of low generation-probability sequences compared with coincidental sharing between unrelated individuals. Out-of-frame TCR alpha sharing in monozygotic twins was systematically underestimated by recombination models, whereas sharing between unrelated individuals was in agreement with the recombination models.

Every donor in the study was a healthy Caucasian. The twin cohort comprised three pairs of female monozygotic twins, all aged about 18 to 30 years. Peripheral blood mononuclear cells were the source from which RNA for the TCR libraries was isolated. The library was built by means of 5' RACE. The instrument given in TCRdb is Illumina HiSeq 2000. A universal primer binding site was introduced by template switching, and a unique molecular identifier was present in the final cDNA, enabling accurate counting of TCR cDNA molecules. Specific primers in the conserved constant-segment region were used to synthesize first-strand cDNA for the TCR alpha and beta chains. To control for contamination, every cDNA library was double barcoded, receiving both a SMART-Mk sample barcode and Illumina barcodes. Two successive PCR steps introduced TruSeq adapter sequences along with Illumina sample barcodes. The TCR alpha and beta cDNA libraries were sequenced on the Illumina HiSeq platform using custom primers. Turning to the authors' computational methods: Unique molecular identifiers were extracted from raw reads with MiGEC, and CDR3 positions were determined with MiXCR. Recombination models were inferred per individual with the repgenHMM and IGoR tools using an EM algorithm. Shared clonotypes were analyzed with the tcR package in R, and sharing was normalized by the product of cloneset sizes. Out-of-frame nonproductive sequences were analyzed to study raw recombination free of thymic and clonal selection effects. The raw public data were reprocessed by TCRdb itself: fastp quality trimming at Q25, MiXCR clonotype calling, in-frame beta chains only. Under each unique CDR3 protein, matching rows form one entry showing the most common genes and DNA. TCRdb's processing, not the authors', yielded these V and J calls. The sample table shows around 690,000 distinct CDR3 sequences, and around 20% are seen once. Over 4% of the sample is held by the ten biggest clonotypes.

As encoded in the germline V gene, CDR1 is SGHRS while CDR2 is YFSETQ. Counted from cysteine to phenylalanine, this CDR3 has 19 amino acids. Only CDR3 DNA remains: 57 bases, in frame from the first base. Ends trimmed: V by 2 bases, J by 3 bases; bases unmatched to a gene: 11. About this clonotype itself: Its antigen has not been determined. Base qualities are not recorded, but no much larger clone differs from it by a single base.

This sample was shared with a second study, whose subject was T cells expressing NK-cell markers. The second study reports: In sorted CD3+CD56+NKG2C+, CD3+CD56+NKG2C- and CD3+CD56-NKG2C+ T-cell subsets from 8 or 9 donors, TCR beta-chain repertoires were profiled. Among the eight sequenced donors, only one was HCMV-seronegative, while the other seven were HCMV-seropositive. To restrict sorting to alphabetaTCR-expressing T cells, an anti-gammadeltaTCR antibody was added in several experiments. In six or seven donors, the dominant CD3+CD56+NKG2C+ clonotypes ranked among the top 10 CD8+ clonotypes, making up roughly 1.0-7.0% of CD8+ T cells. Those dominant clonotypes were again the most abundant among CD3+CD56-NKG2C+ cells in a few donors, at about 25-65%. Whether the expanded NKG2C-expressing T cell clones were specific for HCMV antigens was left unclear. The eight sequenced donors were randomly selected healthy volunteers, three men and five women. A commercial ELISA kit detecting HCMV-specific IgG in serum was used to determine HCMV serostatus. For six donors, bulk peripheral blood T-cell repertoires were additionally sequenced from unsorted PBMC. MIGEC handled demultiplexing of the reads and grouping by UMI, while MiTCR was used to assemble and quantify clonotypes. To remove erroneous sequences, TCR cDNA sequences were retained only when supported by two or more reads. The tcR package was used for downstream repertoire analysis, and clonotypes were matched across fractions by CDR3 nucleotide sequence plus V segment. Antigen specificity was annotated against VDJdb with VDJmatch, allowing one amino acid substitution in CDR3.

This TCR derives from a young woman in good health. Sequencing used PBMCs. This receptor chain uses TRBV5-1 and TRBJ2-2, with 12 middle bases fitting TRBD2. The CDR3 protein is CASSFALLAGGPYTGELFF. The nucleotides read TGCGCCAGCAGCTTTGCCTTACTAGCGGGAGGACCTTACACCGGGGAGCTGTTTTTT.